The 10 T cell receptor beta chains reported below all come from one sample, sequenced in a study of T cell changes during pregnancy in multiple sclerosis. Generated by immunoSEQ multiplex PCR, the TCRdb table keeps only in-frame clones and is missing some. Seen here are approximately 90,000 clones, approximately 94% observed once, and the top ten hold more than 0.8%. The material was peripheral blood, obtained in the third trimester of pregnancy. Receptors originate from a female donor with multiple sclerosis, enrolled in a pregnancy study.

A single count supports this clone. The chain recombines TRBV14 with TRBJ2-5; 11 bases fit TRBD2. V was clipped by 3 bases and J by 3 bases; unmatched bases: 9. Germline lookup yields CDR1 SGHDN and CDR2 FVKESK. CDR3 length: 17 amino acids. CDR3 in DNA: TGTGCCAGCAGCCAGAGAACGGGACTAGCGGAAAAAGAGACCCAGTACTTC. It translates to CASSQRTGLAEKETQYF. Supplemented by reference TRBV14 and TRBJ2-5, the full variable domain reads EAGVTQFPSHSVIEKGQTVTLRCDPISGHDNLYWYRRVMGKEIKFLLHFVKESKQDESGMPNNRFLAERTGGTYSTLKVQPAELEDSGVYFCASSQRTGLAEKETQYFGPGTRLLVL.

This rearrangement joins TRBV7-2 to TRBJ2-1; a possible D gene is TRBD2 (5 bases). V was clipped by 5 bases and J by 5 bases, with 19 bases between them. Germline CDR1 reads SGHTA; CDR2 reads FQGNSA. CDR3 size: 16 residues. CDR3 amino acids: CASSPRGRTTNNEQFF. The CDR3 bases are TGTGCCAGCAGCCCACGGGGTAGAACAACGAACAATGAGCAGTTCTTC.

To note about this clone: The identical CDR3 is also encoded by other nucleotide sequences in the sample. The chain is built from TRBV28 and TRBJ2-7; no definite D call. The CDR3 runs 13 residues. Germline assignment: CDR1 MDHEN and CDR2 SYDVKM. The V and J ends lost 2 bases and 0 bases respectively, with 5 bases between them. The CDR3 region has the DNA TGTGCCAGCAGTTTAACTGTCTCCTACGAGCAGTACTTC. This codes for CASSLTVSYEQYF. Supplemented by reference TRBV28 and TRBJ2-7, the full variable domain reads DVKVTQSSRYLVKRTGEKVFLECVQDMDHENMFWYRQDPGLGLRLIYFSYDVKMKEKGDIPEGYSVSREKKERFSLILESASTNQTSMYLCASSLTVSYEQYFGPGTRLTVT.

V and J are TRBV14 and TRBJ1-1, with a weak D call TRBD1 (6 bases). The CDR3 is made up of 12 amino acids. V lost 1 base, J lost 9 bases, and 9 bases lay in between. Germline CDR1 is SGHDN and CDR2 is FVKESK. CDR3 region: CASSQVQGKAFF. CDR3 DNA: TGTGCCAGCAGCCAAGTACAGGGTAAAGCTTTCTTT.

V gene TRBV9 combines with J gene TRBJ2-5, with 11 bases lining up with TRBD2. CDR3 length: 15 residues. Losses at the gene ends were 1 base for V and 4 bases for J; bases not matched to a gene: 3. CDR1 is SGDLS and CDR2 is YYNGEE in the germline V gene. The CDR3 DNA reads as TGTGCCAGCAGCGTAACTAGCGGGAGCTCAGAGACCCAGTACTTC. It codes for CASSVTSGSSETQYF.

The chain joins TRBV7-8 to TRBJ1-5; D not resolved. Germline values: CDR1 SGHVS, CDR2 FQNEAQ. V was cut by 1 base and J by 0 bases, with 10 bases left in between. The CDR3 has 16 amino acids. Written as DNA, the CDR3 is TGTGCCAGCAGCTTAGGAGGGTGGAATAGCAATCAGCCCCAGCATTTT. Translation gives CASSLGGWNSNQPQHF. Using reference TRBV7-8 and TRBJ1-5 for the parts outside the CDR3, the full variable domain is GAGVSQSPRYKVAKRGQDVALRCDPISGHVSLFWYQQALGQGPEFLTYFQNEAQLDKSGLPSDRFFAERPEGSVSTLKIQRTQQEDSAVYLCASSLGGWNSNQPQHFGDGTRLSIL.

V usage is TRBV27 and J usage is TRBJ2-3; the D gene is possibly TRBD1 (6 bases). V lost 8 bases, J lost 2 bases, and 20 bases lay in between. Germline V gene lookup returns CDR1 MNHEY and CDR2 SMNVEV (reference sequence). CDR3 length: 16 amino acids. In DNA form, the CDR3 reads TGTGCCAGCGGGCGGCCTCGGACAGTGAACACAGATACGCAGTATTTT. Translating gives CASGRPRTVNTDTQYF.

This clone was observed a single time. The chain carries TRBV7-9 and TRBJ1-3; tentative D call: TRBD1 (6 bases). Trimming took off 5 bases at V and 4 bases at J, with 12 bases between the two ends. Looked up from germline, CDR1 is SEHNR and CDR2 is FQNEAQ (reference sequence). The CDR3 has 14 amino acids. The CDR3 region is CASSVVTGGNTIYF. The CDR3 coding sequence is TGTGCCAGCAGCGTGGTTACAGGGGGAAACACCATATATTTT.

Here the CDR3 DNA reads TGTGCCAGCAGCTCACTCCTAGCAGCCTACAATGAGCAGTTCTTC. It codes for CASSSLLAAYNEQFF. The chain uses TRBV7-8 and TRBJ2-1; maybe TRBD2 (5 bases). Per germline, CDR1 SGHVS and CDR2 FQNEAQ. CDR3 length: 15 amino acids. The V end was cut by 4 bases, the J end by 2 bases, with 12 bases between.

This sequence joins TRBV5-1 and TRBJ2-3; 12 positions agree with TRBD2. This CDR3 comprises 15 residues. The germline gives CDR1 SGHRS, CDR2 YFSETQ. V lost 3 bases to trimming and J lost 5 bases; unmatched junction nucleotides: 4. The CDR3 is CASSSTSGGGDTQYF. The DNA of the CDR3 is TGCGCCAGCAGCTCGACTAGCGGGGGTGGAGATACGCAGTATTTT.